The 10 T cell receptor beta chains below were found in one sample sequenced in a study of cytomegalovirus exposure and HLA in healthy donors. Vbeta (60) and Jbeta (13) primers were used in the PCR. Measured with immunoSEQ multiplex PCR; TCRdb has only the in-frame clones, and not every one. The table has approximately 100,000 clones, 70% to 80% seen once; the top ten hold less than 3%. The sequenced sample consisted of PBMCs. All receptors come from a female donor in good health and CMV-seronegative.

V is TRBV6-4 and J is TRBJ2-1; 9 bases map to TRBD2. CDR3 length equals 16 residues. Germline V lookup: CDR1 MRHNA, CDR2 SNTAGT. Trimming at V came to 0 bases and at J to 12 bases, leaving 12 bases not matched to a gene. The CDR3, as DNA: TGTGCCAGCAGTGACTCGGGGCGGGGGGGCCATCAAAGGCAGTTCTTC. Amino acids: CASSDSGRGGHQRQFF.

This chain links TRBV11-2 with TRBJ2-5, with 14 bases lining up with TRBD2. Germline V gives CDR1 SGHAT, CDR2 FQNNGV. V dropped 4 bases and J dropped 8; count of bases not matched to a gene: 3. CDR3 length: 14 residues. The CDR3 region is CASSSTSGGATQYF. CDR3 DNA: TGTGCCAGCAGCTCGACTAGCGGGGGGGCAACCCAGTACTTC.

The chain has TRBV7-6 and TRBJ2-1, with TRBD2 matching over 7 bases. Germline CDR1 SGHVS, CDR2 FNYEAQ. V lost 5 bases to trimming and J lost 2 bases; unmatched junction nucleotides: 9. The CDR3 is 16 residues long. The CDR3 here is CASSLELAPAYNEQFF. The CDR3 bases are TGTGCCAGCAGCCTAGAACTAGCGCCAGCCTACAATGAGCAGTTCTTC. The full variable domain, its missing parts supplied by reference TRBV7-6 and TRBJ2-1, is GAGVSQSPRYKVTKRGQDVALRCDPISGHVSLYWYRQALGQGPEFLTYFNYEAQQDKSGLPNDRFSAERPEGSISTLTIQRTEQRDSAMYRCASSLELAPAYNEQFFGPGTRLTVL.

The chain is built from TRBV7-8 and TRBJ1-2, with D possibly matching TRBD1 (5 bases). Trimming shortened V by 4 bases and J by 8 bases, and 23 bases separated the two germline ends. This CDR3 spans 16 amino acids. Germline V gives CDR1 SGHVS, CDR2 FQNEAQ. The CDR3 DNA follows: TGTGCCAGCAGCTATAATCCGCAGGGTATAGGAGGGGGCTACACCTTC. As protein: CASSYNPQGIGGGYTF.

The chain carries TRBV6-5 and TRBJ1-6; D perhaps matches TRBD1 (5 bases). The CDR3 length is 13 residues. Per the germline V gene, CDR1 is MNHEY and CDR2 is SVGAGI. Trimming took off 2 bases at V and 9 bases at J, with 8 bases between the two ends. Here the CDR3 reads CASSYGGSSPLHF. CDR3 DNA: TGTGCCAGCAGTTACGGGGGGAGTTCACCCCTCCACTTT.

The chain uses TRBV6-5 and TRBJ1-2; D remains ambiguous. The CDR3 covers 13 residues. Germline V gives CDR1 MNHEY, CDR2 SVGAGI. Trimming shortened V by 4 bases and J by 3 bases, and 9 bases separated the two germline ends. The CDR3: CASSFRLDYGYTF. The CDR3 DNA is TGTGCCAGCAGTTTCAGGCTCGACTATGGCTACACCTTC.

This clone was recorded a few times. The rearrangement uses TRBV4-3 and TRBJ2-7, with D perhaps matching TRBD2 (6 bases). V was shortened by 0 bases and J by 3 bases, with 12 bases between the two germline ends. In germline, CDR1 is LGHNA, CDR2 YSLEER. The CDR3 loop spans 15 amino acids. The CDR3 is CASSQEATSFYEQYF. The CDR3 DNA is TGCGCCAGCAGCCAAGAAGCGACTAGTTTCTACGAGCAGTACTTC.

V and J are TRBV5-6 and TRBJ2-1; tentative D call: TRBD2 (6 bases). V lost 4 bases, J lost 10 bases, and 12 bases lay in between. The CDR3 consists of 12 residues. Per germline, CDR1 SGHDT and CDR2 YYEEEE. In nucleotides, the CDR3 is TGTGCCAGCAGCCTGGGACTGGCAGAGCAGTTCTTC. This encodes CASSLGLAEQFF. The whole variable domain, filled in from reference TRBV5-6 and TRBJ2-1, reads DAGVTQSPTHLIKTRGQQVTLRCSPKSGHDTVSWYQQALGQGPQFIFQYYEEEERQRGNFPDRFSGHQFPNYSSELNVNALLLGDSALYLCASSLGLAEQFFGPGTRLTVL.

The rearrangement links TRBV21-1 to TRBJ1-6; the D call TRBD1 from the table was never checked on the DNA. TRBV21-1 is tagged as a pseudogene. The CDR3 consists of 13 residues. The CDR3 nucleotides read TGTGCCAGCATCGACAGGGGTCGTTCACCCCTCCACTTT. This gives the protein CASIDRGRSPLHF.

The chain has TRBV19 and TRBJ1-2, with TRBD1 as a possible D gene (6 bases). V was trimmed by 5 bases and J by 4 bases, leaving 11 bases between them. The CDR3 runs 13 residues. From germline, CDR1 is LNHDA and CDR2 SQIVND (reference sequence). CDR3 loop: CASSGLGGYGYTF. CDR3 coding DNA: TGTGCCAGTAGTGGGCTAGGGGGCTATGGCTACACCTTC.